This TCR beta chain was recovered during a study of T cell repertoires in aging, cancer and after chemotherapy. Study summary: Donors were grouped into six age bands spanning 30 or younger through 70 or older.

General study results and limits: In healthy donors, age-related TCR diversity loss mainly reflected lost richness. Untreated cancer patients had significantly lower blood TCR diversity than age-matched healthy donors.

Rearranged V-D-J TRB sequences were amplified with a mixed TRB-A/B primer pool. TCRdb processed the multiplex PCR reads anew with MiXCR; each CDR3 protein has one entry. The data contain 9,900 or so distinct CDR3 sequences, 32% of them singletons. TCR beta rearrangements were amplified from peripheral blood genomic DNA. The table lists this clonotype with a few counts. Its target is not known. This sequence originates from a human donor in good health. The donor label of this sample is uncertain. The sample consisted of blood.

CDR3 bases: TGTGCCAGCAGCCCTCGGGGACAGGCCCTCTCTGGGGCCAACGTCCTGACTTTC. Translated: CASSPRGQALSGANVLTF. The chain carries TRBV11-1 and TRBJ2-6; 8 positions agree with TRBD1. V was pared by 5 bases and J by 0 bases, with 9 bases of the junction left unmatched. Germline assignment: CDR1 SGHAT and CDR2 FQDESV (reference sequence). The CDR3 spans 18 residues. Full variable domain (rest looked up from reference TRBV11-1 and TRBJ2-6): EAEVAQSPRYKITEKSQAVAFWCDPISGHATLYWYRQILGQGPELLVQFQDESVVDDSQLPKDRFSAERLKGVDSTLKIQPAELGDSAMYLCASSPRGQALSGANVLTFGAGSRLTVL.